This entry lists 9 T cell receptor beta chains sequenced from one sample in a study of cytomegalovirus exposure and HLA in healthy donors. The PCR was carried out with 60 Vbeta primers and 13 Jbeta primers. Profiling relied on immunoSEQ multiplex PCR, and the TCRdb table lists in-frame clones only, not all of them. The repertoire consists of roughly 200,000 clones, with around 80% occurring once and the leading ten covering less than 2%. Sequencing used PBMCs. The receptor set was obtained from a man aged 40-49 years in good health and CMV-seropositive.

This sequence joins TRBV9 and TRBJ2-1; 9 bases align to TRBD2. From germline, CDR1 is SGDLS and CDR2 YYNGEE. The CDR3 contains 19 residues. Losses at the gene ends were 0 bases for V and 7 bases for J; bases not matched to a gene: 17. The CDR3 sequence is CASSVAQEREDGLWNEQFF. The CDR3 coding sequence is TGTGCCAGCAGCGTAGCTCAGGAGCGGGAGGACGGCCTTTGGAATGAGCAGTTCTTC.

The chain links TRBV4-1 to TRBJ1-3, with D possibly matching TRBD1 (6 bases). V was clipped by 0 bases and J by 4 bases, with 10 bases between them. The CDR3 has 15 residues. Germline V gene sequence: CDR1 MGHRA, CDR2 YSYEKL. This CDR3 is CASSQDGGSGNTIYF. The CDR3 DNA is TGCGCCAGCAGCCAAGATGGGGGCAGCGGAAACACCATATATTTT.

The rearrangement links TRBV2 to TRBJ2-1, with 10 bases matching TRBD2. V dropped 7 bases and J dropped 5; count of bases not matched to a gene: 2. CDR1 and CDR2 from the germline V gene are SNHLY and FYNNEI. CDR3 length: 13 residues. CDR3 sequence: CASNSGRDNEQFF. Written as DNA, the CDR3 is TGTGCCAGCAACAGCGGGAGGGACAATGAGCAGTTCTTC.

This clone came up a few times. This CDR3 is CASSEARETQYF. The DNA of the CDR3 is TGTGCCAGCAGTGAAGCGCGGGAGACCCAGTACTTC. V usage is TRBV6-1 and J usage is TRBJ2-5; D is unclear. Looked up from germline, CDR1 is MNHNS and CDR2 is SASEGT. This CDR3 contains 12 residues. The germline V and J ends were trimmed by 0 bases and 5 bases, with 4 bases remaining between them.

The chain has TRBV5-1 and TRBJ1-1; possibly TRBD1 for D (5 bases). CDR3 length equals 12 residues. V shed 6 bases and J shed 3 bases, with 9 bases lying between them. Per germline, CDR1 SGHRS and CDR2 YFSETQ. This chain's CDR3 is CASTTGYTEAFF. Written as DNA, the CDR3 is TGCGCCAGCACAACAGGCTACACTGAAGCTTTCTTT.

This chain connects TRBV7-3 to TRBJ2-1, with D tentatively TRBD2 (6 bases). V lost 6 bases, J lost 0 bases, and 21 bases lay in between. CDR3 length: 18 amino acids. Germline V CDR1 and CDR2: SGHTA, FQGTGA. Here the CDR3 DNA reads TGTGCCAGCAGTAATAGCGGTTCTCTCATGAGCTCCTACAATGAGCAGTTCTTC. As protein: CASSNSGSLMSSYNEQFF. Based on the CDR3 plus reference TRBV7-3 and TRBJ2-1, the full variable domain is GAGVSQTPSNKVTEKGKYVELRCDPISGHTALYWYRQSLGQGPEFLIYFQGTGAADDSGLPNDRFFAVRPEGSVSTLKIQRTERGDSAVYLCASSNSGSLMSSYNEQFFGPGTRLTVL.

V is TRBV9 and J is TRBJ2-7, with 9 nucleotides matching TRBD2. CDR3 size: 15 residues. Germline lookup yields CDR1 SGDLS and CDR2 YYNGEE. Unmatched junction bases numbered 10, after V lost 4 bases and J lost 5 bases. The CDR3 DNA reads TGTGCCAGCAGCCCCCCGGGACTAGCACACGACGAGCAGTACTTC. Protein product: CASSPPGLAHDEQYF.

The chain couples TRBV23-1 to TRBJ2-5; tentatively, D is TRBD1 (6 bases). TRBV23-1 is designated an ORF whose function remains uncertain. The germline V and J ends were trimmed by 1 base and 4 bases, with 13 bases remaining between them. This CDR3 spans 15 amino acids. Here the CDR3 reads CASSQFEQGGETQYF. The CDR3 DNA sequence: TGCGCCAGCAGTCAATTCGAGCAAGGGGGAGAGACCCAGTACTTC.

Of note for this clone: At one boundary the junction diverges from the germline segment, which might be a read error. V gene TRBV7-7 combines with J gene TRBJ2-7; 8 bases match TRBD1. The germline V gene has CDR1 SSHAT and CDR2 FNYEAQ (reference sequence). The CDR3 is made up of 15 amino acids. As DNA, the CDR3 is TGTGCTAGCAGCTTAGTTCAGGGGGCATCCTACGAGCAGTACTTC. Its translation is CASSLVQGASYEQYF. The variable domain in full, completed from reference TRBV7-7 and TRBJ2-7, reads GAGVSQSPRYKVTKRGQDVTLRCDPISSHATLYWYQQALGQGPEFLTYFNYEAQPDKSGLPSDRFSAERPEGSISTLTIQRTEQRDSAMYRCASSLVQGASYEQYFGPGTRLTVT.